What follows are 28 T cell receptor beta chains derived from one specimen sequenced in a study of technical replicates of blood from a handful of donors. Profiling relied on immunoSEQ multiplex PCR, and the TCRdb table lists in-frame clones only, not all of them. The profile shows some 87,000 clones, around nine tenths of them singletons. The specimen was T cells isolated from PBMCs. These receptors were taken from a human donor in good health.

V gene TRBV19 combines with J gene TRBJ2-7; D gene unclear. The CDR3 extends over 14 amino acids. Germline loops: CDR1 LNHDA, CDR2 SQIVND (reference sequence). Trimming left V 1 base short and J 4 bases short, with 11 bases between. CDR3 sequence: CASSIAVTIYEQYF. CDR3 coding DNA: TGTGCCAGTAGTATAGCCGTTACTATATACGAGCAGTACTTC.

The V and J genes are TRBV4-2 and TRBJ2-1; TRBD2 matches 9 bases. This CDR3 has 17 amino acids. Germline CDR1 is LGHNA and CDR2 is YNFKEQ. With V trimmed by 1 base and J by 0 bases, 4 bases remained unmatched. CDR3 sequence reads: CASSQGLAGNSYNEQFF. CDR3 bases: TGTGCCAGCAGCCAAGGTCTAGCGGGAAACTCCTACAATGAGCAGTTCTTC.

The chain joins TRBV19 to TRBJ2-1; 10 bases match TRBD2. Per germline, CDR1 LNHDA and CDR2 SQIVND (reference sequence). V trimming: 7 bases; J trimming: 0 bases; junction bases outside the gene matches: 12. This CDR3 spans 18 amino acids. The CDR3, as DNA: TGTGCCAGTACCCCGGGAGGACTAGCGGTATACTCCTACAATGAGCAGTTCTTC. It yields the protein CASTPGGLAVYSYNEQFF.

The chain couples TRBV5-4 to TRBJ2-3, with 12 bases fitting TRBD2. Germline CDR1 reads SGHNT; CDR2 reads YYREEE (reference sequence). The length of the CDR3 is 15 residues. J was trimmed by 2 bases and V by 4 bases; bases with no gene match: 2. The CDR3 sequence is CASSRTSGVTDTQYF. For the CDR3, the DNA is TGTGCCAGCAGCCGGACTAGCGGGGTCACAGATACGCAGTATTTT.

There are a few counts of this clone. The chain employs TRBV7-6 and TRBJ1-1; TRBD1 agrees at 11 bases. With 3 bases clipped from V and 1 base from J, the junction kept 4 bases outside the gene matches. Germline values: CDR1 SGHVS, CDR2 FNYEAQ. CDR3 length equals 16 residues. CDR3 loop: CASSLTGTGGNTEAFF. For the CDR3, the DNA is TGTGCCAGCAGCTTGACCGGGACAGGGGGGAACACTGAAGCTTTCTTT.

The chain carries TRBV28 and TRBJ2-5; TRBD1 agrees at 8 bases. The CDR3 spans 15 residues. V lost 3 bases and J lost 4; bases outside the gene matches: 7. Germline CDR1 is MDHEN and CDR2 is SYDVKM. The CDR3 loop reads CASSLGQGAGETQYF. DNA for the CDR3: TGTGCCAGCAGTTTGGGCCAGGGGGCTGGAGAGACCCAGTACTTC.

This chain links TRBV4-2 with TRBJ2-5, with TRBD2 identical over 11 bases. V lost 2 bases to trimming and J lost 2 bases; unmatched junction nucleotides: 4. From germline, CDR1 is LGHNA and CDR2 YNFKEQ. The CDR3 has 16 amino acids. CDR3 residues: CASSQNLAGGQETQYF. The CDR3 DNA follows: TGTGCCAGCAGCCAAAACCTAGCGGGAGGACAAGAGACCCAGTACTTC.

CDR3 sequence (DNA): TGTGCCTGGAGGGAGCTAGCGGGAGGCCTCTTTTACGAGCAGTACTTC. This encodes CAWRELAGGLFYEQYF. V is TRBV30 and J is TRBJ2-7; 11 nucleotides agree with TRBD2. Germline CDR1 is GTSNPN and CDR2 is SVGIG (reference sequence). The CDR3 totals 16 residues. Trimming at V came to 3 bases and at J to 4 bases, leaving 11 bases not matched to a gene.

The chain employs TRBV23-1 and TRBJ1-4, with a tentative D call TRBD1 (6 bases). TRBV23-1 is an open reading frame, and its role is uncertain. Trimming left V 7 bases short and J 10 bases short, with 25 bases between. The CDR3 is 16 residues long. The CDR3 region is CASKLQGRVLCSKLFF. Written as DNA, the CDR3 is TGCGCCAGCAAATTACAGGGAAGGGTGTTATGTTCAAAACTGTTTTTT.

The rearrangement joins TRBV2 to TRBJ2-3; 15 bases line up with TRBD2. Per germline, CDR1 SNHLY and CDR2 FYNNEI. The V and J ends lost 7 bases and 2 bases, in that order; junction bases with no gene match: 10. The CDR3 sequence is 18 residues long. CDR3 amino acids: CASTFEGLAGGPTDTQYF. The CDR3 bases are TGTGCCAGCACCTTTGAAGGACTAGCGGGAGGGCCCACAGATACGCAGTATTTT. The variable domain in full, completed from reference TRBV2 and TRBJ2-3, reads EPEVTQTPSHQVTQMGQEVILRCVPISNHLYFYWYRQILGQKVEFLVSFYNNEISEKSEIFDDQFSVERPDGSNFTLKIRSTKLEDSAMYFCASTFEGLAGGPTDTQYFGPGTRLTVL.

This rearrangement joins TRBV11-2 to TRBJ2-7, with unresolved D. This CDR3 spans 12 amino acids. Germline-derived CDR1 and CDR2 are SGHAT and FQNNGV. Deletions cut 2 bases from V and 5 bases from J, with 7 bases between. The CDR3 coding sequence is TGTGCCAGCAGCTTATGGCAGGACGAGCAGTACTTC. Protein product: CASSLWQDEQYF.

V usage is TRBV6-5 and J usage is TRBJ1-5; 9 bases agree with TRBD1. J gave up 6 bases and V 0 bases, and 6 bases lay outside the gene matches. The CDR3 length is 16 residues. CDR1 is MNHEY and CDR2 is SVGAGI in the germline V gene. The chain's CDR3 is CASSYSAGQGGQPQHF. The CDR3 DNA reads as TGTGCCAGCAGTTACTCGGCGGGACAGGGAGGTCAGCCCCAGCATTTT.

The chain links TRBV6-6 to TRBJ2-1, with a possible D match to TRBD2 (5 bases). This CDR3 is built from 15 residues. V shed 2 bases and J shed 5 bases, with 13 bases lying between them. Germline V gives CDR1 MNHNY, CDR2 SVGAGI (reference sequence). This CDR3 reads CASSYPGGRNNEQFF. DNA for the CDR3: TGTGCCAGCAGTTACCCCGGAGGACGTAACAATGAGCAGTTCTTC.

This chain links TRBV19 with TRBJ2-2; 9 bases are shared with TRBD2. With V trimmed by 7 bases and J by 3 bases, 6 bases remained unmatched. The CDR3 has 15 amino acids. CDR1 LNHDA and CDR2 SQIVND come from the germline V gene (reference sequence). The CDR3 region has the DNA TGTGCCAGTACTAGCGGGATCCCTCACACCGGGGAGCTGTTTTTT. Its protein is CASTSGIPHTGELFF.

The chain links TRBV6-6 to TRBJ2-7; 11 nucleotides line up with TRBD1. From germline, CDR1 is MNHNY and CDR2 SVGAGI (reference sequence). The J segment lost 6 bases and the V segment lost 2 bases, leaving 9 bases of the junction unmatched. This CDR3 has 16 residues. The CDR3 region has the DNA TGTGCCAGCAGTTACGACGGGGGACAGGGGGGTAGCGAGCAGTACTTC. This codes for CASSYDGGQGGSEQYF.

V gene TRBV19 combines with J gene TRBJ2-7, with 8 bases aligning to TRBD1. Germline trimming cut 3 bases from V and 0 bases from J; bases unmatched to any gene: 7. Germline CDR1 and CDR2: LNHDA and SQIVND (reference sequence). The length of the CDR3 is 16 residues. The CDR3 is CASSIQGATSSYEQYF. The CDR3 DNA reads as TGTGCCAGTAGTATTCAGGGGGCAACGAGCTCCTACGAGCAGTACTTC.

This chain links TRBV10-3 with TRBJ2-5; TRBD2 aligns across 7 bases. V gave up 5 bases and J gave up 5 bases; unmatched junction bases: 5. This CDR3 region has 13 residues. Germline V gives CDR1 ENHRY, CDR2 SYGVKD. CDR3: CAISLAGEETQYF. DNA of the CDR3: TGTGCCATCAGTCTGGCGGGGGAGGAGACCCAGTACTTC.

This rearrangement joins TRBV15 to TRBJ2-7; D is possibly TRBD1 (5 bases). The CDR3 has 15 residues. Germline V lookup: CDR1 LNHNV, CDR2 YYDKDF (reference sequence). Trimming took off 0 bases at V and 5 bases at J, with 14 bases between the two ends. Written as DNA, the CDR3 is TGTGCCACCAGCAGAGATTATGGGCAGGGCCACGAGCAGTACTTC. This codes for CATSRDYGQGHEQYF.

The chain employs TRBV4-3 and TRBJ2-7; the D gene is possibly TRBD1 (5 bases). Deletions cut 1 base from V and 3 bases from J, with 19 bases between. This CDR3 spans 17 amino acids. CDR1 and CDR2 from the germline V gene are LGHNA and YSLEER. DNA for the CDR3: TGCGCCAGCAGCCAAGCCTACCAGGGTGGCTTGTACTACGAGCAGTACTTC. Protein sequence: CASSQAYQGGLYYEQYF.

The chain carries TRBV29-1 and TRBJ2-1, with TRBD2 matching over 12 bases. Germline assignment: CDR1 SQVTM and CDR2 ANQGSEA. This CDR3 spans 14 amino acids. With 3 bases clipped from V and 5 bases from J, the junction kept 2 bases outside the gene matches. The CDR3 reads CSVERLAGDNEQFF. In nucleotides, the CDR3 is TGCAGCGTTGAGAGACTAGCGGGAGACAATGAGCAGTTCTTC.

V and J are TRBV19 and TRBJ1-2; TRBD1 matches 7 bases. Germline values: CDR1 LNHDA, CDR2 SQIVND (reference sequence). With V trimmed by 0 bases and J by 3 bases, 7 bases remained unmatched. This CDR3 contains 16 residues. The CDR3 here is CASSIERSGGYYGYTF. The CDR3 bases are TGTGCCAGTAGTATAGAGCGGTCAGGGGGGTACTATGGCTACACCTTC.

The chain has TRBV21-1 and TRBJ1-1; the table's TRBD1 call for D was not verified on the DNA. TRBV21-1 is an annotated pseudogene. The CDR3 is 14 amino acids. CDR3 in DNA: TGTGCCAGCAGCGAGGGACAGGGGGCAACTGAAGCTTTCTTT. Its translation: CASSEGQGATEAFF.

The CDR3 DNA reads TGTGCCAGTAGTTTACTAGCGGGGAACACCGGGGAGCTGTTTTTT. Translation gives CASSLLAGNTGELFF. The chain employs TRBV19 and TRBJ2-2, with 9 bases aligning to TRBD2. V gave up 5 bases and J gave up 1 base; unmatched junction bases: 2. This CDR3 is built from 15 residues. Germline values: CDR1 LNHDA, CDR2 SQIVND (reference sequence).

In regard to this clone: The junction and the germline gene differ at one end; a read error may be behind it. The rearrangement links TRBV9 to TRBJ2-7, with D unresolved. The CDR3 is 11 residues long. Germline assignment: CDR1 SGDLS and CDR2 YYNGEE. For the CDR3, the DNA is TGTGCCAGCAGCGTAGCTCATGAGCCTCTCTTC. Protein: CASSVAHEPLF.

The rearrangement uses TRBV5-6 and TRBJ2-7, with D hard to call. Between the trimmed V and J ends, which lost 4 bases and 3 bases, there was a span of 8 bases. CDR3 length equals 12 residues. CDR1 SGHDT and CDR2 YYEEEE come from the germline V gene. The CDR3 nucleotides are TGTGCCAGCAGCGGTCCGGGCTACGAGCAGTACTTC. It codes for CASSGPGYEQYF.

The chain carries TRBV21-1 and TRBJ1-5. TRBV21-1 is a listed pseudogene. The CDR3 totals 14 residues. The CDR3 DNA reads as TGTGCCAGCAGCTCACGGGTCACAAATCAGCCCCAGCATTTT. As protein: CASSSRVTNQPQHF.

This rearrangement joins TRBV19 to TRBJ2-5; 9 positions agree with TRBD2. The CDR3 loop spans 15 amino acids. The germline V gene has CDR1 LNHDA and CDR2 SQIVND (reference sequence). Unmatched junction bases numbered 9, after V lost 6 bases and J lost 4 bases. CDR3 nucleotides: TGTGCCAGTAGGATTAGCGGGAGCTTTGGAGAGACCCAGTACTTC. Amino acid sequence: CASRISGSFGETQYF.

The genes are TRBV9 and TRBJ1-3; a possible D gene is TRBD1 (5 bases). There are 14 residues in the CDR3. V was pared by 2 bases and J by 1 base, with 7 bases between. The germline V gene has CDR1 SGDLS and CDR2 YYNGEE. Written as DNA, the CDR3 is TGTGCCAGCAGCGTTCAGGGATCTGGAAACACCATATATTTT. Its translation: CASSVQGSGNTIYF.